These T cell receptor beta chains were read from a single sample in a study of T cells in Graves' hyperthyroidism and ophthalmopathy. Each CDR3 protein is one row after TCRdb ran MiXCR on the multiplex PCR reads. The sample holds hundreds of thousands of distinct CDR3 sequences, about 20% seen once. Sequenced: blood. All receptors come from a man between 35 and 55 years old with Graves' ophthalmopathy. CDR3s include the opening cysteine and the closing phenylalanine or tryptophan. The order of the fields is V gene, CDR3 protein.

v_call: TRBV28
cdr3_aa: CASRGSNQPQHF

v_call: TRBV3-1
cdr3_aa: CASSSSQGRSEQFF

v_call: TRBV6-1
cdr3_aa: CASKTGHYNSPLHF

v_call: TRBV30
cdr3_aa: CAYSQGTFTYEQYF

v_call: TRBV27
cdr3_aa: CASSPDPLGAQGASSPLHF

v_call: TRBV18
cdr3_aa: CASSQGLAGSKTDEQFF

v_call: TRBV12-3/TRBV12-4
cdr3_aa: CASSLSRNTEAFF

v_call: TRBV30
cdr3_aa: CAWSIDTWNTEAFF

v_call: TRBV5-1
cdr3_aa: CASSLGLRRTEAFF

v_call: TRBV5-1
cdr3_aa: CASSLALAGGAYEQYF

v_call: TRBV13
cdr3_aa: CASSFHGTDTQYF

v_call: TRBV27
cdr3_aa: CASRPSGGYEQYF

v_call: TRBV5-1
cdr3_aa: CASSSAGTDYNEQFF

v_call: TRBV3-1
cdr3_aa: CASSQLAGANTGELFF

v_call: TRBV29-1
cdr3_aa: CSVVEGNTEAFF

v_call: TRBV27
cdr3_aa: CASSRTSGRETGELFF

v_call: TRBV30
cdr3_aa: CACLPFRQGYTF

v_call: TRBV6-6
cdr3_aa: CASSYGASNTEAFF

v_call: TRBV30
cdr3_aa: CAWNSREETQYF

v_call: TRBV2
cdr3_aa: CASSVRTGGTGELFF

v_call: TRBV7-6
cdr3_aa: CASSLADGSTDTQYF

v_call: TRBV10-3
cdr3_aa: CATTDLGGGLNEQFF

v_call: TRBV6-1
cdr3_aa: CASKTVPSSYEQYF

v_call: TRBV10-1
cdr3_aa: CASSYDRSGEAFF

v_call: TRBV5-1
cdr3_aa: CASSFGQGLETQYF

v_call: TRBV19
cdr3_aa: CASNASVPYNEQFF

v_call: TRBV2
cdr3_aa: CASSEWRWGERTEAFF

v_call: TRBV28
cdr3_aa: CASSWGTGSNAFF

v_call: TRBV18
cdr3_aa: CASSPRNGGPYNEQFF

v_call: TRBV20-1
cdr3_aa: CSARMALKAFF

v_call: TRBV6-5
cdr3_aa: CASSWGGHGYTF

v_call: TRBV3-1
cdr3_aa: CASSQAPGLADNTDTQYF

v_call: TRBV14
cdr3_aa: CASSQGLLGAGPWEQYF

v_call: TRBV27
cdr3_aa: CASSLSTSETQYF

v_call: TRBV7-9
cdr3_aa: CASSPRGGASYEQYF

v_call: TRBV15
cdr3_aa: CATSRAGVNGAFF